The sample holds many counts of the clone carrying this T cell receptor beta chain. These data originate in a study of T cells in Graves' hyperthyroidism and ophthalmopathy. Germline values: CDR1 LNHDA, CDR2 SQIVND (reference sequence). This CDR3 contains 14 residues. Deletions cut 5 bases from V and 1 base from J, with 11 bases between. TCR beta CDR3 regions were amplified from RNA transcripts. An initial round of RT-PCR targeting the TCR CDR3 relied on the HTBI primer set. TCRdb re-derived calls from the multiplex PCR reads in MiXCR, one entry per CDR3 protein. The sample carries some 650,000 distinct CDR3 sequences, about a sixth recorded once. Patients were excluded for uncontrolled infection, other autoimmune disease, pregnancy or lactation. More than 9.5 ml fresh peripheral blood yielded the PBMCs.

The TCR originated in a woman in her forties with Graves' ophthalmopathy. The chain recombines TRBV19 with TRBJ1-1; D may be TRBD1 (6 bases). The sequencing input was blood. The DNA for the CDR3 is TGTGCCAGTAGTGACGACAGGAGGAACACTGAAGCTTTCTTT. Its translation: CASSDDRRNTEAFF. Full variable domain (rest looked up from reference TRBV19 and TRBJ1-1): DGGITQSPKYLFRKEGQNVTLSCEQNLNHDAMYWYRQDPGQGLRLIYYSQIVNDFQKGDIAEGYSVSREKKESFPLTVTSAQKNPTAFYLCASSDDRRNTEAFFGQGTRLTVV.